The text below deals with one T cell receptor beta chain. In the PCR, 60 Vbeta and 13 Jbeta primers were used. The method was immunoSEQ multiplex PCR; TCRdb's version includes in-frame clones alone and lacks a portion of them. There are about 270,000 clones in the sample; 80% to 90% occur only once, and 3.5% to 4% lies in the top ten. CDR3 length: 17 residues. The ends lost 1 base at V and 2 bases at J; junction bases unmatched: 9. The germline V gene has CDR1 SGHAT and CDR2 FQNNGV. The record originates from a study of cytomegalovirus exposure and HLA in healthy donors. The chain employs TRBV11-2 and TRBJ1-2, with 8 bases aligning to TRBD1. Source material: PBMCs. The sequence was collected from a man in his forties in good health and CMV-seropositive. The CDR3 nucleotides read TGTGCCAGCAGCTTAGTAGAGGGGGACAGGTGGAACTATGGCTACACCTTC. This encodes CASSLVEGDRWNYGYTF. The variable domain in full, completed from reference TRBV11-2 and TRBJ1-2, reads EAGVAQSPRYKIIEKRQSVAFWCNPISGHATLYWYQQILGQGPKLLIQFQNNGVVDDSQLPKDRFSAERLKGVDSTLKIQPAKLEDSAVYLCASSLVEGDRWNYGYTFGSGTRLTVV.